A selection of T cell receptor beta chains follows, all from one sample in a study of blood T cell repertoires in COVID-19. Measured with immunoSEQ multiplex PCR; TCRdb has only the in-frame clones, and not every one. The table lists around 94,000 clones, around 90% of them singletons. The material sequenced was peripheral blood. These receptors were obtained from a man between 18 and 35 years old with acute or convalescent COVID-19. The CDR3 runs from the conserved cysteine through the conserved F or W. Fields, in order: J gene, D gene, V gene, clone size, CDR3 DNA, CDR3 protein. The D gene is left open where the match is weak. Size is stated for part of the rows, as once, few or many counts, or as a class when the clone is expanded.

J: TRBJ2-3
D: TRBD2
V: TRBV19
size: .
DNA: TGTGCCAGTAGTAACCGCGGGGGGGAATTCGCAGATACGCAGTATTTT
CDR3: CASSNRGGEFADTQYF

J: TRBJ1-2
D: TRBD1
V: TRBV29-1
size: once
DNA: TGCAGCGTTGAGGACAGGGAAGGGGAGGGCTACACCTTC
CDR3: CSVEDREGEGYTF

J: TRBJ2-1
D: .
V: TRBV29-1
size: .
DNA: TGCAGCGTTGACAGTGTCTCCTACAATGAGCAGTTCTTC
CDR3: CSVDSVSYNEQFF

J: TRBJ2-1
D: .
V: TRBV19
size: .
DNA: TGTGCCAGTACCCCTTCATATAGCGCGTTCTACAATGAGCAGTTCTTC
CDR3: CASTPSYSAFYNEQFF

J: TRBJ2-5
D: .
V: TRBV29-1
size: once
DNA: TGCAGCGCTGCGGGGGTGGGGGCGCGGGAGACCCAGTACTTC
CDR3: CSAAGVGARETQYF

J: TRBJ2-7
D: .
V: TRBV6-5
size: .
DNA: TGTGCCAGCAGACTAACCGGGACACTGAACTACGAGCAGTACTTC
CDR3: CASRLTGTLNYEQYF

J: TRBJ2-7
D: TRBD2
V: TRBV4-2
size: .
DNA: TGTGCCAGCAGCCAAGATCGGTTCGGGACTATAGGTGGGTCCTACGAGCAGTACTTC
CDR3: CASSQDRFGTIGGSYEQYF

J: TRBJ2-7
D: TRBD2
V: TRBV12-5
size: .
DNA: TGTGCTAGTGGATCCTCACTAGCGGCCCTCTACGAGCAGTACTTC
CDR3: CASGSSLAALYEQYF

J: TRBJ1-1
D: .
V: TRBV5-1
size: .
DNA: TGCGCCAGCAGCTTGAGTCACAGGGTGGACACTGAAGCTTTCTTT
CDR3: CASSLSHRVDTEAFF

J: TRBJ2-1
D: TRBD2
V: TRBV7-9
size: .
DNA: TGTGCCAGCAGCTCGGGACTAGCGGGGGTCCTAAACTACAATGAGCAGTTCTTC
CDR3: CASSSGLAGVLNYNEQFF